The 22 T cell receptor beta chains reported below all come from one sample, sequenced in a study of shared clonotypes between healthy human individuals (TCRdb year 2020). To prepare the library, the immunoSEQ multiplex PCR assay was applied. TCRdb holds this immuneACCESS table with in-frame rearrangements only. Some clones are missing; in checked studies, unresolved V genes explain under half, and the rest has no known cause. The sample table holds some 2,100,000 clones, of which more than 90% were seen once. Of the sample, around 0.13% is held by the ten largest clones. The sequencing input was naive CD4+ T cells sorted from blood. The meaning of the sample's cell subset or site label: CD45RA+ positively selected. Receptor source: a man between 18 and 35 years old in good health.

CDR3 protein: CATRTGRNSPLHF. DNA for the CDR3: TGTGCCACCAGAACAGGGCGTAATTCACCCCTCCACTTT. The V and J genes are TRBV6-5 and TRBJ1-6; D is perhaps TRBD1 (6 bases). The CDR3 totals 13 residues. Germline V gene lookup returns CDR1 MNHEY and CDR2 SVGAGI. V lost 10 bases and J 6 bases, leaving 13 bases between the germline ends.

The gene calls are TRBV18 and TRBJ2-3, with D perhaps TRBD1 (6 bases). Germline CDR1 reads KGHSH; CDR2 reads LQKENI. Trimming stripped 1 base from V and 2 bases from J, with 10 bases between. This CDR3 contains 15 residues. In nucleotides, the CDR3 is TGTGCCAGCTCACCACGGCAGGGGAACACAGATACGCAGTATTTT. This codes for CASSPRQGNTDTQYF.

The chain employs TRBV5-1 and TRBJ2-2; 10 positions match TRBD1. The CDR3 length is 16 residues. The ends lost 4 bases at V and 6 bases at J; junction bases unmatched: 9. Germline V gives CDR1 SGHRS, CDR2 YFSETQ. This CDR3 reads CASSMTGTGVAGELFF. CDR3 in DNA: TGCGCCAGCAGCATGACCGGGACAGGGGTCGCCGGGGAGCTGTTTTTT. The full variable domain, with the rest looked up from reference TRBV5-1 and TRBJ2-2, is KAGVTQTPRYLIKTRGQQVTLSCSPISGHRSVSWYQQTPGQGLQFLFEYFSETQRNKGNFPGRFSGRQFSNSRSEMNVSTLELGDSALYLCASSMTGTGVAGELFFGEGSRLTVL.

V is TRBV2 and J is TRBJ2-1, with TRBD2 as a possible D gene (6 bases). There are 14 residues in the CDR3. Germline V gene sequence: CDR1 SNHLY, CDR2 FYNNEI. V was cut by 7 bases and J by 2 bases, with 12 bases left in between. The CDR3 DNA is TGTGCCAGCAATCTGGCTAGCGCCTACAATGAGCAGTTCTTC. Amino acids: CASNLASAYNEQFF.

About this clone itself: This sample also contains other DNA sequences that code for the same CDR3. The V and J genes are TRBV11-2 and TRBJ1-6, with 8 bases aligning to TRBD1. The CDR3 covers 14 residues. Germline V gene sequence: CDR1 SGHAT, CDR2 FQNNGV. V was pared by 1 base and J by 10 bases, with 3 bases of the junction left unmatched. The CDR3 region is CASSLGRGRSPLHF. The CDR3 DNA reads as TGTGCCAGCAGCTTAGGCAGGGGGCGCTCACCCCTCCACTTT.

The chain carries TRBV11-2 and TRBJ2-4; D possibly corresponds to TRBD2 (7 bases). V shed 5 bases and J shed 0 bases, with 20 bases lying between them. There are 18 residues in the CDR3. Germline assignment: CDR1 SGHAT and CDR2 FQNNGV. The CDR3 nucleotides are TGTGCCAGCAGCCCCGGGGGGCCGAGGTCACTAGCCAAAAACATTCAGTACTTC. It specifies CASSPGGPRSLAKNIQYF.

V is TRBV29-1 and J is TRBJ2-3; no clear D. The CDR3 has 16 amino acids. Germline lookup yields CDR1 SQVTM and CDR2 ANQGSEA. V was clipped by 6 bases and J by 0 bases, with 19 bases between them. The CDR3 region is CSVNLPSGSSTDTQYF. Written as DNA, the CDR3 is TGCAGCGTGAACCTACCTTCTGGTTCTAGCACAGATACGCAGTATTTT.

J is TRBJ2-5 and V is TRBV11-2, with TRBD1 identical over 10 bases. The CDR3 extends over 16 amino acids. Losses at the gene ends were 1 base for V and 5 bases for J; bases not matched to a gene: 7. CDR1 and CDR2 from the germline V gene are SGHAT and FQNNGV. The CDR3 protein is CASSLGGTGVAETQYF. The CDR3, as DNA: TGTGCCAGCAGCTTAGGTGGGACAGGGGTCGCGGAGACCCAGTACTTC.

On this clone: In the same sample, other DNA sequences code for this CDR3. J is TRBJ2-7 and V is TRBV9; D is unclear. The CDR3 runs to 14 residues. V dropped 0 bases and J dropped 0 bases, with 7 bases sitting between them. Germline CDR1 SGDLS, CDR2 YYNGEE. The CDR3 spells CASSVGPDSYEQYF. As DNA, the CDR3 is TGTGCCAGCAGCGTAGGGCCAGACTCCTACGAGCAGTACTTC.

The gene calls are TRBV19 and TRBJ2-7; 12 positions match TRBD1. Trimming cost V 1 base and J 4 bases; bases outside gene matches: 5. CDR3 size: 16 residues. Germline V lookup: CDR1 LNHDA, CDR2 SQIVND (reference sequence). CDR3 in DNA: TGTGCCAGTAGTATAGGGCCGGGACAGGGGGCTTACGAGCAGTACTTC. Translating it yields CASSIGPGQGAYEQYF.

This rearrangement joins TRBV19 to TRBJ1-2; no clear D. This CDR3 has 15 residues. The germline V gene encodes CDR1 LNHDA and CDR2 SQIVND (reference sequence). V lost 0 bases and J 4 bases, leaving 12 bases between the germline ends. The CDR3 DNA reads TGTGCCAGTAGTATAGATCTTGGCGGGTTCTATGGCTACACCTTC. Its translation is CASSIDLGGFYGYTF.

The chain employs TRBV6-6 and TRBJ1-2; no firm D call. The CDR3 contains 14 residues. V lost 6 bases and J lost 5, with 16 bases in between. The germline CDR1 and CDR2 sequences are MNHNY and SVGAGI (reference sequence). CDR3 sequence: CASSYSDGFYGYTF. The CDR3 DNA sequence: TGTGCCAGCAGCTACAGCGATGGGTTTTATGGCTACACCTTC.

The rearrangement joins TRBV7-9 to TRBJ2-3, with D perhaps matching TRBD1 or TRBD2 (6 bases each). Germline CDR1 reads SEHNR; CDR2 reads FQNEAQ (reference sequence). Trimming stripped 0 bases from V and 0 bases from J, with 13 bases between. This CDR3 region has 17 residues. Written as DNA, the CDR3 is TGTGCCAGCAGCTTAGCCGATCACGGGGGCAGCACAGATACGCAGTATTTT. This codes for CASSLADHGGSTDTQYF. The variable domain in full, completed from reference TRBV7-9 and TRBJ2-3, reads DTGVSQNPRHKITKRGQNVTFRCDPISEHNRLYWYRQTLGQGPEFLTYFQNEAQLEKSRLLSDRFSAERPKGSFSTLEIQRTEQGDSAMYLCASSLADHGGSTDTQYFGPGTRLTVL.

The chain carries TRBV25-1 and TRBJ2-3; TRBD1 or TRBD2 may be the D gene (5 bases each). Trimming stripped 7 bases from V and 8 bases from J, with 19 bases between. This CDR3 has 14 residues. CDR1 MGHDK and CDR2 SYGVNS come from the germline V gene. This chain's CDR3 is CASNEYGGRGTQYF. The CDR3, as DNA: TGTGCCAGCAACGAATATGGGGGTCGGGGTACGCAGTATTTT.

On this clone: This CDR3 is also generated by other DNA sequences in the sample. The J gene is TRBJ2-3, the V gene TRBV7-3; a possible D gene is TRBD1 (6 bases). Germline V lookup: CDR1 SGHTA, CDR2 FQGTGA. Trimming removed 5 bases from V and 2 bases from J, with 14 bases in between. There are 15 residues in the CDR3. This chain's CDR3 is CASSLVGGPTDTQYF. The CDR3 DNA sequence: TGTGCCAGCAGCCTGGTAGGGGGTCCCACAGATACGCAGTATTTT.

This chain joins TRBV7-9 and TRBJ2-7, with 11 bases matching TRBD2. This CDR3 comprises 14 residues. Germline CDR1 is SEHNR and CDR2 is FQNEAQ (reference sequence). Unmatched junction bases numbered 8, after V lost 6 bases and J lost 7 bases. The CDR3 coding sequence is TGTGCCAGCAGTTCCTTAGCGGGAGGGCGGGAGCAGTACTTC. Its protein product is CASSSLAGGREQYF. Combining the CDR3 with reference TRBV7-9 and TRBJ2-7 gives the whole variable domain DTGVSQNPRHKITKRGQNVTFRCDPISEHNRLYWYRQTLGQGPEFLTYFQNEAQLEKSRLLSDRFSAERPKGSFSTLEIQRTEQGDSAMYLCASSSLAGGREQYFGPGTRLTVT.

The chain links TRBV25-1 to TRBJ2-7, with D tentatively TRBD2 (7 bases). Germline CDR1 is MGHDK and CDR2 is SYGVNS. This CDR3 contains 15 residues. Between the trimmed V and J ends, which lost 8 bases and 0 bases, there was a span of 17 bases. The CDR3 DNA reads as TGTGCCAGCCGCGGGGGACACCACTACTCCTACGAGCAGTACTTC. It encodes CASRGGHHYSYEQYF.

The DNA for the CDR3 is TGTGCCACCCTGAGGGTGCGTAATTCACCCCTCCACTTT. Translating it yields CATLRVRNSPLHF. The chain couples TRBV28 to TRBJ1-6; no reliable D call. The V gene lost 10 bases and the J gene lost 6 bases, with 13 bases spanning the gap. The CDR3 sequence is 13 residues long. The germline CDR1 and CDR2 sequences are MDHEN and SYDVKM.

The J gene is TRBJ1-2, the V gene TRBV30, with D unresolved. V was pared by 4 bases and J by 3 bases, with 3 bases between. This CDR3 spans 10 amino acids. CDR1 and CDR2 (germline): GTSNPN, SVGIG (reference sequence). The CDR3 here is CAWIYYGYTF. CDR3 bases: TGTGCCTGGATTTACTATGGCTACACCTTC.

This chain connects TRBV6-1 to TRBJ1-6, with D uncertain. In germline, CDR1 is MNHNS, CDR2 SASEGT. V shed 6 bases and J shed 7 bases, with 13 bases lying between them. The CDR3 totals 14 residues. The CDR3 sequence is CASRPYSANSPLHF. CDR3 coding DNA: TGTGCCAGCAGACCCTACAGTGCCAATTCACCCCTCCACTTT.

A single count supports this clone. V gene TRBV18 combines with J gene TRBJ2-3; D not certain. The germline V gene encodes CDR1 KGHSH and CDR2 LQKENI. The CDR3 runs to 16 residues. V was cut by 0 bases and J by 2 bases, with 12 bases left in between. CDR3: CASSPPRTQNTDTQYF. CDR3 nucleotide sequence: TGTGCCAGCTCACCACCCCGGACGCAAAACACAGATACGCAGTATTTT.

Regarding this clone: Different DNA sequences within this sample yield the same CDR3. CDR3: CASSQEGAGYGYTF. The CDR3 nucleotides are TGCGCCAGCAGCCAAGAGGGGGCGGGCTATGGCTACACCTTC. The V gene is TRBV4-3, the J gene TRBJ1-2; a possible D gene is TRBD1 (6 bases). Per germline, CDR1 LGHNA and CDR2 YSLEER. The CDR3 sequence is 14 residues long. V was shortened by 0 bases and J by 4 bases, with 9 bases between the two germline ends.